The source of this TCR beta chain is a study of T cell responses to AZD1222 COVID-19 vaccine. The overall study: Second-dose intervals of approximately 4 or approximately 12 weeks were pooled.

Sequenced by immunoSEQ multiplex PCR; TCRdb stores in-frame clones only, minus some. Counted here are approximately 92,000 clones, about 85% occurring once; the ten biggest clones make up about 2.9%. Comments on this clone: The junction does not match germline at one end; this may be a read error.

Germline assignment: CDR1 SGHRS and CDR2 YFSETQ. The CDR3 is made up of 14 amino acids. The receptor comes from an adult in good health. The sample in question was peripheral blood, obtained on day 0 of AZD1222 vaccination. This chain uses TRBV5-1 with TRBJ1-1, with D maybe TRBD1 (6 bases). CDR3 DNA: TGTGCCAGCAGCCCCGGACAGCAAAACACTGAAGCTTTCTTT. As protein: CASSPGQQNTEAFF.